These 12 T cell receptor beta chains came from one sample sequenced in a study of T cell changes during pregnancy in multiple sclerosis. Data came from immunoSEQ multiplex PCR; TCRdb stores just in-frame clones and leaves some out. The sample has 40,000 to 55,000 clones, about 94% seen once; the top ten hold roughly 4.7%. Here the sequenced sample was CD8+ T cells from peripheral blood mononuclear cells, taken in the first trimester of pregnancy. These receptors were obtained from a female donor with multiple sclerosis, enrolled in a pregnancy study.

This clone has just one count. In DNA, the CDR3 is TGTGCCAGCAGTGAACCCGGGACAGGGTGGGATGGCTACACCTTC. Its translation is CASSEPGTGWDGYTF. The chain combines TRBV25-1 with TRBJ1-2; 9 bases fit TRBD1. Germline loops: CDR1 MGHDK, CDR2 SYGVNS. The CDR3 covers 15 residues. V shed 2 bases and J 6 bases; nucleotides not matched to a gene: 7.

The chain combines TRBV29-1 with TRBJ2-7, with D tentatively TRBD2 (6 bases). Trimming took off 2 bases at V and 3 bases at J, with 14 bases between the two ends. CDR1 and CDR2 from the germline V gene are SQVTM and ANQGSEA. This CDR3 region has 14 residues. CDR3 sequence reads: CSVERLEGGYEQYF. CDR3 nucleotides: TGCAGCGTTGAAAGGCTGGAGGGTGGCTACGAGCAGTACTTC.

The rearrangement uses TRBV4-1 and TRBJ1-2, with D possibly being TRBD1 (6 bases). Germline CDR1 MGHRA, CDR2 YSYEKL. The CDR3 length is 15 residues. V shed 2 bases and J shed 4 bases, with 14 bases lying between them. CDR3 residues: CASSQTQRTAYGYTF. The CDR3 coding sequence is TGCGCCAGCAGCCAAACCCAACGGACAGCCTATGGCTACACCTTC.

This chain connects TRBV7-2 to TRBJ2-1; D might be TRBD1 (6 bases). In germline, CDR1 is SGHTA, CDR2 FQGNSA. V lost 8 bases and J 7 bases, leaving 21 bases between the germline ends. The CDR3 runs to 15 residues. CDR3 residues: CASHPRDMAYNEQFF. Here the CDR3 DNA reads TGTGCCAGCCACCCCCGGGACATGGCTTATAATGAGCAGTTCTTC.

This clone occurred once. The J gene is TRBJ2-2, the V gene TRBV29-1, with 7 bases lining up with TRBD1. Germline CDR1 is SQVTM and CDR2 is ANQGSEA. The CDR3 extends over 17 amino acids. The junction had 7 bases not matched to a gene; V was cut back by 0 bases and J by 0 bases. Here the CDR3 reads CSVEDQWGTANTGELFF. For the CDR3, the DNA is TGCAGCGTTGAAGATCAATGGGGGACAGCGAACACCGGGGAGCTGTTTTTT.

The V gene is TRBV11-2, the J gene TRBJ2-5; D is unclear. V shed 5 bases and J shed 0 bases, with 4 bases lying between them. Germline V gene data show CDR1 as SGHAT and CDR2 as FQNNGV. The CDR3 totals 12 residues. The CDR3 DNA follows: TGTGCCAGCAGCCTGTACCAAGAGACCCAGTACTTC. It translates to CASSLYQETQYF.

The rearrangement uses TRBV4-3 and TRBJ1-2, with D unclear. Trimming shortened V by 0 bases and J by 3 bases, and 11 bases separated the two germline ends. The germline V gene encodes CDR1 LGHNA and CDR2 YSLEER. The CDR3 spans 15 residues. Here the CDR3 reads CASSQDPVTYYGYTF. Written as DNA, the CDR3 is TGCGCCAGCAGCCAAGATCCGGTTACCTACTATGGCTACACCTTC.

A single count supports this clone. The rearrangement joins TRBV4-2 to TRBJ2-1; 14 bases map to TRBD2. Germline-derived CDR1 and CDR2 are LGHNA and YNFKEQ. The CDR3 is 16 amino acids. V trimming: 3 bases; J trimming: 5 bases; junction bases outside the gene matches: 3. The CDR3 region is CASSQGLAGDDNEQFF. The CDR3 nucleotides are TGTGCCAGCAGCCAGGGACTAGCGGGAGATGACAATGAGCAGTTCTTC.

The CDR3: CASSQDRSQYNEQFF. The CDR3 bases are TGCGCCAGCAGCCAAGATCGTTCACAGTACAATGAGCAGTTCTTC. V usage is TRBV4-1 and J usage is TRBJ2-1, with D unclear. The germline V and J ends were trimmed by 0 bases and 4 bases, with 10 bases remaining between them. CDR3 length: 15 amino acids. Germline values: CDR1 MGHRA, CDR2 YSYEKL.

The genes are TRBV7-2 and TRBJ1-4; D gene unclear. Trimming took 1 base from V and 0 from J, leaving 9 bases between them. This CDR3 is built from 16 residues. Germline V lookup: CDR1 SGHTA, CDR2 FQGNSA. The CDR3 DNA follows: TGTGCCAGCAGCTTAGGTTTGACAACAACTAATGAAAAACTGTTTTTT. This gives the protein CASSLGLTTTNEKLFF.

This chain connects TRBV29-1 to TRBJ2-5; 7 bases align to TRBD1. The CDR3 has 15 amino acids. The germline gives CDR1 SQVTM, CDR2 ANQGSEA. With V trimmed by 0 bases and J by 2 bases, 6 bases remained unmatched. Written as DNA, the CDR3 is TGCAGCGTTGAAGATGACAGGGTAGGGCAAGAGACCCAGTACTTC. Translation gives CSVEDDRVGQETQYF.

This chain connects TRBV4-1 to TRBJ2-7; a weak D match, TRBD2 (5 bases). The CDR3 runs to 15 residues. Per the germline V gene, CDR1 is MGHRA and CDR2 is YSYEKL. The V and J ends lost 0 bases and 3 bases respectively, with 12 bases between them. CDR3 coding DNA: TGCGCCAGCAGCCAAGATAAGGGAGCTTACTACGAGCAGTACTTC. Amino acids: CASSQDKGAYYEQYF.